Below, 2 T cell receptor beta chains from the same sample are listed, as sequenced in a study of blood T cell repertoires in COVID-19. The table came from immunoSEQ multiplex PCR; TCRdb's copy has only in-frame clones and leaves some out. The data contain hundreds of thousands of clones, approximately 85% of them seen just once; the ten biggest clones take up 13%. The sequenced sample consisted of peripheral blood. The receptor set was obtained from a human donor in a cohort sampled during active COVID-19.

This rearrangement joins TRBV6-5 to TRBJ2-1; D might be TRBD2 (6 bases). The V gene lost 2 bases and the J gene lost 0 bases, with 11 bases spanning the gap. CDR3 size: 16 residues. The germline CDR1 and CDR2 sequences are MNHEY and SVGAGI. The CDR3 reads CASSYGAGFSYNEQFF. Here the CDR3 DNA reads TGTGCCAGCAGTTACGGGGCGGGGTTCTCCTACAATGAGCAGTTCTTC.

The chain employs TRBV19 and TRBJ2-2; no clear D. V was shortened by 3 bases and J by 3 bases, with 11 bases between the two germline ends. The germline gives CDR1 LNHDA, CDR2 SQIVND (reference sequence). This CDR3 spans 15 amino acids. CDR3 protein: CASSMVNRYTGELFF. The DNA of the CDR3 is TGTGCCAGTAGTATGGTCAATCGGTACACCGGGGAGCTGTTTTTT.